The present T cell receptor (beta chain) was sequenced within a study of cytomegalovirus exposure and HLA in healthy donors. V was trimmed by 3 bases and J by 4 bases, leaving 13 bases between them. Germline V gene lookup returns CDR1 MNHEY and CDR2 SVGAGI. There are 15 residues in the CDR3. Study conclusions and caveats: The classifier reportedly diagnosed cytomegalovirus status with high specificity and sensitivity.

As concerns this clone: Its cognate antigen is unknown.

13 Jbeta primers and 60 Vbeta primers were used for the PCR. The repertoire was sequenced with immunoSEQ multiplex PCR; TCRdb's copy has only in-frame clones and lacks some. The sample carries about 65,000 clones, around 73% recorded once. V usage is TRBV6-5 and J usage is TRBJ2-1, with D possibly being TRBD2 (5 bases). This TCR was recovered from a girl aged 10 to 17 in good health and CMV-seropositive. Sequencing was performed on PBMCs. CDR3: CASSYTDSSYNEQFF. The CDR3 region has the DNA TGTGCCAGCAGTTATACGGACTCCTCGTACAATGAGCAGTTCTTC.